This TCR beta chain was retrieved from a study of blood T cells in healthy people across ages. The study's findings and limits: PBMC samples, being unsorted, prevented any conclusive comparison of naive and antigen-experienced cells. Older individuals had lower TCR beta diversity per million T cells (the decline was roughly linear).

Regarding this clonotype: Its specificity is not known.

Isolation recovered at least 6 million PBMCs from every sample. Combining a sample-barcoded 5' primer with a J-beta primer mix, a second PCR ran for 7 to 11 cycles. All samples gave at least 3 million CDR3-containing paired-end reads. Each CDR3 protein is one row after TCRdb ran MiXCR on the 5' RACE reads. Among about 590,000 distinct CDR3 sequences, about 28% were seen once, and the ten largest hold 15% to 19%. The sequence was collected from a woman aged 80 or older in good health. Sequenced material: blood.

CDR3 residues: CASSGKGNDQPQHF. CDR3 DNA: TGTGCCAGCAGTGGAAAGGGAAACGATCAGCCCCAGCATTTT. This chain links TRBV6-1 with TRBJ1-5; D is undetermined. The germline V gene encodes CDR1 MNHNS and CDR2 SASEGT. This CDR3 has 14 residues. V gave up 4 bases and J gave up 5 bases, with 12 bases separating them.